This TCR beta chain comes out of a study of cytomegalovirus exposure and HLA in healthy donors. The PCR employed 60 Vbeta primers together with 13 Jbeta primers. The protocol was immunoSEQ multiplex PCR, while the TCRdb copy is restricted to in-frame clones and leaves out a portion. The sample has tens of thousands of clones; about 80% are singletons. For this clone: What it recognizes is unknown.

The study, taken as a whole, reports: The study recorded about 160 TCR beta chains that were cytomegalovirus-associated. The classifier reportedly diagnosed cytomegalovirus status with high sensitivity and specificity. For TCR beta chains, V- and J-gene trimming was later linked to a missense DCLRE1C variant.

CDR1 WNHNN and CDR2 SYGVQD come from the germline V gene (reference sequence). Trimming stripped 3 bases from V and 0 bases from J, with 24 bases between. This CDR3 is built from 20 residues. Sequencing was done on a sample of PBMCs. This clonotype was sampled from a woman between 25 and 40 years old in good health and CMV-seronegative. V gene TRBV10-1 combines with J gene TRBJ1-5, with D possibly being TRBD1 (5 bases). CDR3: CASSDPNRWVGYSSNQPQHF. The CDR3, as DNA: TGCGCCAGCAGTGATCCCAACAGGTGGGTTGGATATAGTAGCAATCAGCCCCAGCATTTT.